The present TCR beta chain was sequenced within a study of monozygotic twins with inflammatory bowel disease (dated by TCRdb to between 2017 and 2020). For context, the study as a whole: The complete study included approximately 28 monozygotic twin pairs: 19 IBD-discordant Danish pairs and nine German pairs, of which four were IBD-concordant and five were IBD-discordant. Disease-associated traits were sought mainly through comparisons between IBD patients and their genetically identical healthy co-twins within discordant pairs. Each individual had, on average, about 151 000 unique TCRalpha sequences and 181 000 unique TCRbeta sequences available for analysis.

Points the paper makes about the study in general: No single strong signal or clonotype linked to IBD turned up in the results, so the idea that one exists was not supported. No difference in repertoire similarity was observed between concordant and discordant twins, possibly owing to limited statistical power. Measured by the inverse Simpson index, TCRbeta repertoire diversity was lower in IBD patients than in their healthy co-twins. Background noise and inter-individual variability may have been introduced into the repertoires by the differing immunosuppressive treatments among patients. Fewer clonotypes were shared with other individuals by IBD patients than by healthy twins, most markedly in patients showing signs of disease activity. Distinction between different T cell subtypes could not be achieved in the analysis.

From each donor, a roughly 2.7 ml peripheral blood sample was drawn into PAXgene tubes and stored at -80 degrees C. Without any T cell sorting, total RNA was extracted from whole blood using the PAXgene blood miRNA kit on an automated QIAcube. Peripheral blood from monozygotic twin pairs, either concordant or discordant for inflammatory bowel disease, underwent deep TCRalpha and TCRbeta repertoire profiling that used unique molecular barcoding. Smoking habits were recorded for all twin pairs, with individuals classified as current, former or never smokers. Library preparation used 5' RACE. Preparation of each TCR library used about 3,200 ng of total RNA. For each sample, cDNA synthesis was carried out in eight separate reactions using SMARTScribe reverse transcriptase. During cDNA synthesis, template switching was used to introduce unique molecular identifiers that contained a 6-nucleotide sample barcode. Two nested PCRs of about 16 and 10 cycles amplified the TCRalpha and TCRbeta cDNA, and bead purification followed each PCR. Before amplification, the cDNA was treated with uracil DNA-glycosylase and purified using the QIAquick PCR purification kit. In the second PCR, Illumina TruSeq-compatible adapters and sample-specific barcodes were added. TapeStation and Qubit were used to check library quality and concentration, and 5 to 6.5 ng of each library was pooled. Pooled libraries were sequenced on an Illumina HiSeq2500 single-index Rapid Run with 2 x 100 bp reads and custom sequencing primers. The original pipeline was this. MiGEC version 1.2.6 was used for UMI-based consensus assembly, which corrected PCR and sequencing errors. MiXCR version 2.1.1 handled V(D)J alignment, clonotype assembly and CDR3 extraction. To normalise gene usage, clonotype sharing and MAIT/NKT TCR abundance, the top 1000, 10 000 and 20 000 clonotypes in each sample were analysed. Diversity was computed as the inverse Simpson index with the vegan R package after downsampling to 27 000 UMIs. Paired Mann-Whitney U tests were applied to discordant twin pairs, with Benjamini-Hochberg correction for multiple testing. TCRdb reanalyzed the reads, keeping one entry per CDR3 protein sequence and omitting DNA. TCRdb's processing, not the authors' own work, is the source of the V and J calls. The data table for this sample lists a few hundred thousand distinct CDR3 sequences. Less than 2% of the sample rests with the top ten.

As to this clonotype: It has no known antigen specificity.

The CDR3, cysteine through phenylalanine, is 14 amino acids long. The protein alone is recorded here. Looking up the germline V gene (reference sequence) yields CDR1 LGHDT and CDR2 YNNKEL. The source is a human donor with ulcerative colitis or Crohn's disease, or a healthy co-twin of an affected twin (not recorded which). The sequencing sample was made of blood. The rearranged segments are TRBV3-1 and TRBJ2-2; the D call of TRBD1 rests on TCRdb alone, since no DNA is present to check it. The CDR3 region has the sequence CASSYRGWAGELFF.